The entry below describes one TCR beta chain. Its antigen is unknown. The germline gives CDR1 SGHAT, CDR2 FQNNGV. The CDR3 extends over 15 amino acids. The V segment lost 5 bases and the J segment 5 bases; nucleotides outside the gene matches: 8. This sample was included in a study of cytomegalovirus exposure and HLA in healthy donors. At the level of the study: The 120 or so validation repertoires were produced on the same platform as the roughly 670 repertoires of the first cohort. This was reported in a later analysis. Study-wide points: Among TCR sequences, most were rare, though some public TCRs appeared in many donors. 150 or so TCR beta chains were listed as cytomegalovirus-associated.

Data came from immunoSEQ multiplex PCR; TCRdb stores just in-frame clones and leaves some out. The table has 100,000 to 150,000 clones, 75% to 90% seen once. The receptor's source is a woman aged 18-29 years in good health and CMV-seronegative. Sample: PBMCs. This rearrangement joins TRBV11-2 to TRBJ1-1, with 10 positions matching TRBD1. Here the CDR3 reads CASSALPGQGTEAFF. CDR3 DNA: TGTGCCAGCAGCGCTCTACCGGGACAGGGGACTGAAGCTTTCTTT.